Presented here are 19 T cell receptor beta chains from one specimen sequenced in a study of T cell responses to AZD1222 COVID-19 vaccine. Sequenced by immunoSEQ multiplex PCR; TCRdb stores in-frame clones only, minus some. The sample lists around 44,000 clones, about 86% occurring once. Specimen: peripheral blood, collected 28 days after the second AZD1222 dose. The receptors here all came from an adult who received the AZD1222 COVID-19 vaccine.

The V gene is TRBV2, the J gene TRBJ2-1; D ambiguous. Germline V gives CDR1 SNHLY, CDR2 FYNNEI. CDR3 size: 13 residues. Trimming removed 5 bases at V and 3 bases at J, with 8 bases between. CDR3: CASSLGSYNEQFF. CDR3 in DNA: TGTGCCAGCAGTTTGGGCAGCTACAATGAGCAGTTCTTC.

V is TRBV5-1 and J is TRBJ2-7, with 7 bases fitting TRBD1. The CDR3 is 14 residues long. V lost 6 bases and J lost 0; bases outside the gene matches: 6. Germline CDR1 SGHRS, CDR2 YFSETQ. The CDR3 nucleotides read TGCGCCAGCACCTCCGGGACAGTCTCCTACGAGCAGTACTTC. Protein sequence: CASTSGTVSYEQYF.

CDR3 bases: TGTGCCAGCAGCTTAGCGCAGAATCGGGGGAACACTGAAGCTTTCTTT. Residues: CASSLAQNRGNTEAFF. J is TRBJ1-1 and V is TRBV7-6; no clear D. Germline loops: CDR1 SGHVS, CDR2 FNYEAQ. CDR3 length: 16 residues. Trimming took 0 bases from V and 1 from J, leaving 12 bases between them.

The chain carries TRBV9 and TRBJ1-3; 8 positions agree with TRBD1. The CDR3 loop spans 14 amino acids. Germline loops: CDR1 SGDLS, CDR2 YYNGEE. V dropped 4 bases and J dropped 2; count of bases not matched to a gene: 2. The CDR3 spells CASSPQGAGNTIYF. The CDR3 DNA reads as TGTGCCAGCAGCCCACAGGGGGCTGGAAACACCATATATTTT. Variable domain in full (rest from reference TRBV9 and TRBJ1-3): DSGVTQTPKHLITATGQRVTLRCSPRSGDLSVYWYQQSLDQGLQFLIQYYNGEERAKGNILERFSAQQFPDLHSELNLSSLELGDSALYFCASSPQGAGNTIYFGEGSWLTVV.

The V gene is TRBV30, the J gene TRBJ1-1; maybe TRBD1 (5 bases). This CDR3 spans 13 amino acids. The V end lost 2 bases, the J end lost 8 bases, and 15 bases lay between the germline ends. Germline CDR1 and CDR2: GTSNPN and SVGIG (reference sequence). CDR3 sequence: CAWSWGMDQEAFF. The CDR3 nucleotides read TGTGCCTGGAGTTGGGGGATGGACCAGGAAGCTTTCTTT.

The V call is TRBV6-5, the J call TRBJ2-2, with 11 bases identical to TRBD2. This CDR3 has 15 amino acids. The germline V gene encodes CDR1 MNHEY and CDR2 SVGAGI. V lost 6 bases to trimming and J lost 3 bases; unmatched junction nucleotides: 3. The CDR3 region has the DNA TGTGCCAGCAGCGTACTAGCGGGAGACACCGGGGAGCTGTTTTTT. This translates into CASSVLAGDTGELFF.

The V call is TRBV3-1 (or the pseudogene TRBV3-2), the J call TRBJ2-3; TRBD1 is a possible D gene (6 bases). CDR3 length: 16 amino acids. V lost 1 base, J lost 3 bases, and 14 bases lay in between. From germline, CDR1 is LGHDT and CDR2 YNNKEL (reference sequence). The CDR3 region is CASSQVWARGTDTQYF. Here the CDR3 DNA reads TGTGCCAGCAGCCAAGTATGGGCCAGGGGTACAGATACGCAGTATTTT.

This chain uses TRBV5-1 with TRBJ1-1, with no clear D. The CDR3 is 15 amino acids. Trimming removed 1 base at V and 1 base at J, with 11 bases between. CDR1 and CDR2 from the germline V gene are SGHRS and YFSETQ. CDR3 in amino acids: CASSLRRPQNTEAFF. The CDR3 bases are TGCGCCAGCAGCTTGCGTAGGCCCCAGAACACTGAAGCTTTCTTT.

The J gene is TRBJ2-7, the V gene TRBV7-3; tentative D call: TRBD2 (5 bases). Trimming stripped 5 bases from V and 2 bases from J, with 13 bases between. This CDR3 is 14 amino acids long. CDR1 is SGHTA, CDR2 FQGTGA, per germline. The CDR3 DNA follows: TGTGCCAGCAGCGCGGGCCCGGGCCCCTACGAGCAGTACTTC. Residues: CASSAGPGPYEQYF. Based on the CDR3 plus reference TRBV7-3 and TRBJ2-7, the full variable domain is GAGVSQTPSNKVTEKGKYVELRCDPISGHTALYWYRQSLGQGPEFLIYFQGTGAADDSGLPNDRFFAVRPEGSVSTLKIQRTERGDSAVYLCASSAGPGPYEQYFGPGTRLTVT.

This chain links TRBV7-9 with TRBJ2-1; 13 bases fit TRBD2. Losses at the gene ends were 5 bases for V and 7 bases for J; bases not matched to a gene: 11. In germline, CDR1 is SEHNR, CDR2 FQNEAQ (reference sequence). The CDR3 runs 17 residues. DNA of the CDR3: TGTGCCAGCAGCCCCACAACTAGCGGGAGGGCCGAGAATGAGCAGTTCTTC. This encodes CASSPTTSGRAENEQFF.

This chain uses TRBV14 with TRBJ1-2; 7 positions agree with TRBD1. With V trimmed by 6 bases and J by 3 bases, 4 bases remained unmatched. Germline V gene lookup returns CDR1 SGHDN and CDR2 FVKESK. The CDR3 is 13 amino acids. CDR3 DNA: TGTGCCAGCAGTCCCGGACAGGACTATGGCTACACCTTC. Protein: CASSPGQDYGYTF.

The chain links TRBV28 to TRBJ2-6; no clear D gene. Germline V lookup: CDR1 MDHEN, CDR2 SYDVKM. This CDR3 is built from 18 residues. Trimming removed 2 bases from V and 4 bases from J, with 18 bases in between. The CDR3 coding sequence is TGTGCCAGCAGTTTAAACCTCGCCTCCACTCTGGGGGCCAACGTCCTGACTTTC. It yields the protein CASSLNLASTLGANVLTF.

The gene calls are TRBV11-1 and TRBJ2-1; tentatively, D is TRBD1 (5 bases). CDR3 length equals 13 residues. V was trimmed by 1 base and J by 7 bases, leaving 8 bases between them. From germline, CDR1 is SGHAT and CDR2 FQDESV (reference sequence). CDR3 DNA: TGTGCCAGCAGCTTAGGGGGCTATAATGAGCAGTTCTTC. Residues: CASSLGGYNEQFF.

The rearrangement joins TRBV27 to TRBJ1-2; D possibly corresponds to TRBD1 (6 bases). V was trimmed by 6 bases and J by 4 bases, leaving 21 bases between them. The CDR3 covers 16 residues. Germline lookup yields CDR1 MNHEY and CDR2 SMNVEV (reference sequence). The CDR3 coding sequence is TGTGCCAGCAGCGACAGGACCCTTGGGGGCGGCTATGGCTACACCTTC. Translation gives CASSDRTLGGGYGYTF.

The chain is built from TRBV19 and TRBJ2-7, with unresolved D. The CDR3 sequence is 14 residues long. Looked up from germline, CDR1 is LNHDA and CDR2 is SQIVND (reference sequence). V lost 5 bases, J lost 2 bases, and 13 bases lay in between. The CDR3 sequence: CASSEVAQTYEQYF. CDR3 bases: TGTGCCAGTAGTGAAGTAGCCCAGACCTACGAGCAGTACTTC. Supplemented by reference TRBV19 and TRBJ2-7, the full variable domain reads DGGITQSPKYLFRKEGQNVTLSCEQNLNHDAMYWYRQDPGQGLRLIYYSQIVNDFQKGDIAEGYSVSREKKESFPLTVTSAQKNPTAFYLCASSEVAQTYEQYFGPGTRLTVT.

CDR3 bases: TGTGCCAGCAGTTCAATAGGGACTAGCGGGGGCTACAATGAGCAGTTCTTC. Translating gives CASSSIGTSGGYNEQFF. The chain uses TRBV27 and TRBJ2-1; 14 nucleotides match TRBD2. Germline lookup yields CDR1 MNHEY and CDR2 SMNVEV (reference sequence). This CDR3 is 17 amino acids long. Trimming cost V 4 bases and J 3 bases; bases outside gene matches: 5.

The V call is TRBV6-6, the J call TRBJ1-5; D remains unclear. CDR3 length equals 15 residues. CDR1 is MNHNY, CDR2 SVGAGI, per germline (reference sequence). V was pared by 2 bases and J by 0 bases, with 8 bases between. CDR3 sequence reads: CASSYDDHSNQPQHF. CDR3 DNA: TGTGCCAGCAGTTACGATGACCATAGCAATCAGCCCCAGCATTTT.

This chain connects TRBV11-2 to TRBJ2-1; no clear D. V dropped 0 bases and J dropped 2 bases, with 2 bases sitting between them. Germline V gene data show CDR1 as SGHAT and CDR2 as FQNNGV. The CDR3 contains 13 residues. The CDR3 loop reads CASSLEPYNEQFF. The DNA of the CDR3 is TGTGCCAGCAGCTTAGAGCCCTACAATGAGCAGTTCTTC.

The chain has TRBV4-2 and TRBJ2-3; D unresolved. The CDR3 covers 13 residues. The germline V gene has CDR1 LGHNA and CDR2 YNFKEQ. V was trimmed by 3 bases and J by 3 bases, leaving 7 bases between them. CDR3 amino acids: CASSQSRTDTQYF. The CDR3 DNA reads TGTGCCAGCAGCCAGTCGAGAACAGATACGCAGTATTTT.